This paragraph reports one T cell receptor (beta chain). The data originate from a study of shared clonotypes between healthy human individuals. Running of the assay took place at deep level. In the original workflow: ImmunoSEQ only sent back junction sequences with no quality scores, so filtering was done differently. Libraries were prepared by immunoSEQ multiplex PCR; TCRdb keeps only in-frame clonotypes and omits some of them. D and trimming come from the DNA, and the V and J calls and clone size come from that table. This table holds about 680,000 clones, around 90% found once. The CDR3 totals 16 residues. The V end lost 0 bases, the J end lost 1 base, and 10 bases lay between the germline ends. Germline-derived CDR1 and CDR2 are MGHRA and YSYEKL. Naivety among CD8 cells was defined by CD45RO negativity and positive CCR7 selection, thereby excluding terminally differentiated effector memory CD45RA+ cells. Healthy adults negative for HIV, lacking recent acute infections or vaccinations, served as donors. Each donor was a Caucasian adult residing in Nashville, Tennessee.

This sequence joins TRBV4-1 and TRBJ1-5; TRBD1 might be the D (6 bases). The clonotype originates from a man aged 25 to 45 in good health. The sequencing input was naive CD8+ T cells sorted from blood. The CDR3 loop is CASSQETQGSNQPQHF. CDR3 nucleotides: TGCGCCAGCAGCCAAGAGACCCAGGGGAGCAATCAGCCCCAGCATTTT.